The clone carrying this TCR beta chain was seen only a few times. The time point is: pre-treatment sample, taken before nivolumab and TIL therapy. The immunoSEQ assay was v3. TCRdb keeps only in-frame clones here, not all; method: immunoSEQ multiplex PCR. The table records about 21,000 clones, under 80% of them present only once. Germline values: CDR1 SEHNR, CDR2 FQNEAQ (reference sequence). This CDR3 is built from 15 residues. V dropped 5 bases and J dropped 4; count of bases not matched to a gene: 8. The entry originates in a study of TIL therapy for anti-PD-1-resistant metastatic lung cancer. This receptor was obtained from a person between 25 and 79 years old with non-small cell lung cancer. The input for sequencing was blood, taken at baseline. The rearrangement uses TRBV7-9 and TRBJ2-1, with 7 positions matching TRBD2. This CDR3 is CASSVIGGGYNEQFF. The CDR3 DNA sequence: TGTGCCAGCAGCGTGATTGGCGGGGGTTACAATGAGCAGTTCTTC.